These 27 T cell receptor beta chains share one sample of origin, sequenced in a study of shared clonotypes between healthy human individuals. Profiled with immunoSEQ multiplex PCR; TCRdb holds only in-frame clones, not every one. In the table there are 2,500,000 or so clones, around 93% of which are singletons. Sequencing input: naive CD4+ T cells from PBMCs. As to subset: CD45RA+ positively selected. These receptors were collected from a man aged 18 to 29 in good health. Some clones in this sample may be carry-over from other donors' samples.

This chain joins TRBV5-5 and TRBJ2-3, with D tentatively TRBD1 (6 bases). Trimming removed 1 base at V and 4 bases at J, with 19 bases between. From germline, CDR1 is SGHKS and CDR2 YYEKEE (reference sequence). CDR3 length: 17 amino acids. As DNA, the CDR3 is TGTGCCAGCAGCTTGTCGACAGGTCCGGGGTCGGCAGATACGCAGTATTTT. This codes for CASSLSTGPGSADTQYF.

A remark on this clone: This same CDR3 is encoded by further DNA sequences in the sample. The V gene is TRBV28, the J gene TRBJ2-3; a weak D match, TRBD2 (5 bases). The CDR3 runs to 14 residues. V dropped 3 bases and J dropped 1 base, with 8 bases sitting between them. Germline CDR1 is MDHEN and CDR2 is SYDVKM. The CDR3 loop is CASSFLAGTDTQYF. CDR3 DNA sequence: TGTGCCAGCAGTTTTCTAGCCGGCACAGATACGCAGTATTTT.

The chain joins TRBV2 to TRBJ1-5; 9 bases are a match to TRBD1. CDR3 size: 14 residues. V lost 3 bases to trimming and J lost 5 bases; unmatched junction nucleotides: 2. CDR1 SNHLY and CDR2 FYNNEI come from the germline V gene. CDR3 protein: CASSDGTGHQPQHF. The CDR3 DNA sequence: TGTGCCAGCAGTGACGGGACAGGGCATCAGCCCCAGCATTTT.

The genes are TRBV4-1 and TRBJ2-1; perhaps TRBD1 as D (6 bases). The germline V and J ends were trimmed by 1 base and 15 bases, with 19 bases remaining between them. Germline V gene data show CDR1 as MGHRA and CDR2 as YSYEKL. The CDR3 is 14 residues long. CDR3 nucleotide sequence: TGCGCCAGCAGCCAAGCCTACAGGGAAGGATTTACGTTCTTC. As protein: CASSQAYREGFTFF.

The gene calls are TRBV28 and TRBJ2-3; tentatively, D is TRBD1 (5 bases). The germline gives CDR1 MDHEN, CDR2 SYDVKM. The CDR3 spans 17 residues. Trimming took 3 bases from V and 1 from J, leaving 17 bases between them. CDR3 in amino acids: CASSFYPGAGRTDTQYF. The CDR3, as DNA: TGTGCCAGCAGTTTTTACCCCGGCGCAGGGCGCACAGATACGCAGTATTTT.

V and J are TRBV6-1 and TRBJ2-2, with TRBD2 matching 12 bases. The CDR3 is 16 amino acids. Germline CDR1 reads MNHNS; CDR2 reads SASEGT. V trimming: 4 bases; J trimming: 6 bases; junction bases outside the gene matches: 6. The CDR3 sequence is CASSGLAGGRSGELFF. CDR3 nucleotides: TGTGCCAGCAGTGGGCTAGCGGGAGGGCGGTCCGGGGAGCTGTTTTTT.

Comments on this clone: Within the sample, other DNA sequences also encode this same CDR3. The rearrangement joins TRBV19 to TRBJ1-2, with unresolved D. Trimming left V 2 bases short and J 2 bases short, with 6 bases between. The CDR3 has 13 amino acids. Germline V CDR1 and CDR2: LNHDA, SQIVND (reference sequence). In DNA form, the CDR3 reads TGTGCCAGTAGTATAACGGTAAACTATGGCTACACCTTC. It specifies CASSITVNYGYTF.

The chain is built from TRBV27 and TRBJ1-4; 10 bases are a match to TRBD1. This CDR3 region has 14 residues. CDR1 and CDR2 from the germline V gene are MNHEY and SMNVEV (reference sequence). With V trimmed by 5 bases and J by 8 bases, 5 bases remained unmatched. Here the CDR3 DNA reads TGTGCCAGCAGTCCCGGGACAGGGGCCGAAAAACTGTTTTTT. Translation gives CASSPGTGAEKLFF.

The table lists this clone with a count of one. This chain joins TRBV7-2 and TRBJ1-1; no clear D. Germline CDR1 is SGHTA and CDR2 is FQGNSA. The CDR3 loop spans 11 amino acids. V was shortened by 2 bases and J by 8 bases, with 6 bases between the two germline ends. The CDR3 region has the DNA TGTGCCAGCAGCTTAAGGATAGAAGCTTTCTTT. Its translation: CASSLRIEAFF.

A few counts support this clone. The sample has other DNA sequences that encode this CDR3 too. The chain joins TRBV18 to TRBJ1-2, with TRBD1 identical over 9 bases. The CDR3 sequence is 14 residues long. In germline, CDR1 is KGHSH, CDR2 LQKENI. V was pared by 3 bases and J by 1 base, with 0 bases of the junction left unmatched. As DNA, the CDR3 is TGTGCCAGCTCACCGGGACAGGGTAACTATGGCTACACCTTC. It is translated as CASSPGQGNYGYTF.

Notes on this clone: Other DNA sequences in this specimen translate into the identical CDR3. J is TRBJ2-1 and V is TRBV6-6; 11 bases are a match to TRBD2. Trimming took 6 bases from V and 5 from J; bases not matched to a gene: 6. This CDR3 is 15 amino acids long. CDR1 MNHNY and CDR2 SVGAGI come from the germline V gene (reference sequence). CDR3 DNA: TGTGCCAGCAGAACTCCGGGACTAGCGGACAATGAGCAGTTCTTC. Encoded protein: CASRTPGLADNEQFF.

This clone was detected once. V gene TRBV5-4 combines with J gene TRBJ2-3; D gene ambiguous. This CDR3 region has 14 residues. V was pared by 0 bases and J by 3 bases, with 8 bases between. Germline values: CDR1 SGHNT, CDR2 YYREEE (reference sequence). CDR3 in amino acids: CASSLAPVTDTQYF. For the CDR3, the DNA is TGTGCCAGCAGCTTGGCCCCCGTGACAGATACGCAGTATTTT.

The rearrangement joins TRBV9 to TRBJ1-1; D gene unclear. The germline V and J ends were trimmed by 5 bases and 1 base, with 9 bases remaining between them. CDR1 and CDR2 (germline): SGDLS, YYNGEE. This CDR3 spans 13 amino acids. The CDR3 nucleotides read TGTGCCAGCAGTCTTGAAGGGAACACTGAAGCTTTCTTT. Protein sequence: CASSLEGNTEAFF.

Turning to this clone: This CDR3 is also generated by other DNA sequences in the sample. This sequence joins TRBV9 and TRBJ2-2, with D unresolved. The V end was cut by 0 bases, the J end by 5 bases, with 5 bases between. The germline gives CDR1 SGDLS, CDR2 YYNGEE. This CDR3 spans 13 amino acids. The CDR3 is CASSVEGTGELFF. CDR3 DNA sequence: TGTGCCAGCAGCGTAGAAGGGACCGGGGAGCTGTTTTTT.

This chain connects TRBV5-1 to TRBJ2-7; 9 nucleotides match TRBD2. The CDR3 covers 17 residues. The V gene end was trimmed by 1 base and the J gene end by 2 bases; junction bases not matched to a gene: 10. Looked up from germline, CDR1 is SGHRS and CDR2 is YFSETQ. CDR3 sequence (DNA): TGCGCCAGCAGCTTGCCTAGGGCGGGAGGGCCCCCCTACGAGCAGTACTTC. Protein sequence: CASSLPRAGGPPYEQYF. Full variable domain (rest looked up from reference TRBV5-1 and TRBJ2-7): KAGVTQTPRYLIKTRGQQVTLSCSPISGHRSVSWYQQTPGQGLQFLFEYFSETQRNKGNFPGRFSGRQFSNSRSEMNVSTLELGDSALYLCASSLPRAGGPPYEQYFGPGTRLTVT.

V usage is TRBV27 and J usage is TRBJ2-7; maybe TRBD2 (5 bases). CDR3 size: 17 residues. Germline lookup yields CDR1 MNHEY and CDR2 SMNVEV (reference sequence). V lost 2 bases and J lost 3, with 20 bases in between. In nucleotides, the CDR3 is TGTGCCAGCAGTTTACGACTAACCTACTCCAATTTCTACGAGCAGTACTTC. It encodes CASSLRLTYSNFYEQYF.

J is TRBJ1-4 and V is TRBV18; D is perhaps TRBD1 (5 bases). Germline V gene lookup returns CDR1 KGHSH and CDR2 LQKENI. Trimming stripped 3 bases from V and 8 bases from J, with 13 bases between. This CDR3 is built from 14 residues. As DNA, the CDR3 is TGTGCCAGCTCACCGGAGGGGCTTTCCGAAAAACTGTTTTTT. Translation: CASSPEGLSEKLFF.

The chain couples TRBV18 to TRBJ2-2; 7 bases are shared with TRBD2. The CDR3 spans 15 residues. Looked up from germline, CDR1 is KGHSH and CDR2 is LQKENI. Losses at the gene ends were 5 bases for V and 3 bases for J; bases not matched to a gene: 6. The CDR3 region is CASSAGTTDTGELFF. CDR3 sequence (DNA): TGTGCCAGCTCAGCCGGGACTACGGACACCGGGGAGCTGTTTTTT.

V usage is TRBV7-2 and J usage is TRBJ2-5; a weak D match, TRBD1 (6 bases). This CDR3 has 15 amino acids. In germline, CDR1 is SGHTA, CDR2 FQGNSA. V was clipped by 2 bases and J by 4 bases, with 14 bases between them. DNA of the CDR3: TGTGCCAGCAGCTTATTGTGGGGGCGCTCAGAGACCCAGTACTTC. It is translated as CASSLLWGRSETQYF.

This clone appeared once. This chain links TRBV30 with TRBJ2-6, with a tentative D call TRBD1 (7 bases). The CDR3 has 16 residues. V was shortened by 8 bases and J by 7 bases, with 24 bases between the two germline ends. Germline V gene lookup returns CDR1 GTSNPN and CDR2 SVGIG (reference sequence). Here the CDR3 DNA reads TGTGCCGGCTGGGTCGGAGGGGGCTTGAGCGCCAACGTCCTGACTTTC. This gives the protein CAGWVGGGLSANVLTF.

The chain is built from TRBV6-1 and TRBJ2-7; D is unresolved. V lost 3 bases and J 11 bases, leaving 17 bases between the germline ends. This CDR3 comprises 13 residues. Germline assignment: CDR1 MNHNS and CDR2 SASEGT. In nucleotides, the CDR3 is TGTGCCAGCAGTGAGACGCTAAGGAGTAGCAAGTACTTC. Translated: CASSETLRSSKYF.

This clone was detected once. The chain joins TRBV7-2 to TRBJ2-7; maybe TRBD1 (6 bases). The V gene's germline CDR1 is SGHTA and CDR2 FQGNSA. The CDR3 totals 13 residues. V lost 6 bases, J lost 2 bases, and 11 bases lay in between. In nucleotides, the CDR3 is TGTGCCAGCAGGGACAGATCCACCTACGAGCAGTACTTC. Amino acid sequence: CASRDRSTYEQYF. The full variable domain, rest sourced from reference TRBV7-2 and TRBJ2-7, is GAGVSQSPSNKVTEKGKDVELRCDPISGHTALYWYRQSLGQGLEFLIYFQGNSAPDKSGLPSDRFSAERTGGSVSTLTIQRTQQEDSAVYLCASRDRSTYEQYFGPGTRLTVT.

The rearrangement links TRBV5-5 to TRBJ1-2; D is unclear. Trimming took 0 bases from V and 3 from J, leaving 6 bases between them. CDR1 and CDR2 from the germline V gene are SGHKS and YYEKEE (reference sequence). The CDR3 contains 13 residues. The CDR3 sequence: CASSLGVDYGYTF. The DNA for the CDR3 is TGTGCCAGCAGCTTGGGGGTGGACTATGGCTACACCTTC.

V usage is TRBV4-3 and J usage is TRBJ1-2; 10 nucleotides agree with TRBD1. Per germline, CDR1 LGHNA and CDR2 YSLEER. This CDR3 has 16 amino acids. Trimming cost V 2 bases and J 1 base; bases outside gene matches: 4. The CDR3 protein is CASSQTGQGINYGYTF. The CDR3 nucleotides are TGCGCCAGCAGCCAAACGGGACAGGGGATTAACTATGGCTACACCTTC.

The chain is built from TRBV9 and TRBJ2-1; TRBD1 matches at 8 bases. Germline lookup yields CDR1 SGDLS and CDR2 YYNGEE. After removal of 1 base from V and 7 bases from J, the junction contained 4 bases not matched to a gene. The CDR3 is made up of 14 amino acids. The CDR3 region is CASSVQGAGNEQFF. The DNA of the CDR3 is TGTGCCAGCAGCGTACAGGGGGCAGGAAATGAGCAGTTCTTC.

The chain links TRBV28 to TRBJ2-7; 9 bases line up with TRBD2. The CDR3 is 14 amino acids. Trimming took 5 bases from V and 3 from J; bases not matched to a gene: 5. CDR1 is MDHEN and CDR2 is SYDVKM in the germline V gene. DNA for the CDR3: TGTGCCAGCAGTCCTAGCGGGAAGTACTACGAGCAGTACTTC. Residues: CASSPSGKYYEQYF. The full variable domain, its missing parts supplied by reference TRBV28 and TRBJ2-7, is DVKVTQSSRYLVKRTGEKVFLECVQDMDHENMFWYRQDPGLGLRLIYFSYDVKMKEKGDIPEGYSVSREKKERFSLILESASTNQTSMYLCASSPSGKYYEQYFGPGTRLTVT.

The CDR3 nucleotides are TGTGCCAGCAGCGCCCGGGACAGCCTCTACGAGCAGTACTTC. Protein sequence: CASSARDSLYEQYF. The chain has TRBV7-8 and TRBJ2-7, with 7 nucleotides matching TRBD1. The CDR3 loop spans 14 amino acids. V lost 5 bases to trimming and J lost 3 bases; unmatched junction nucleotides: 7. Germline CDR1 reads SGHVS; CDR2 reads FQNEAQ.